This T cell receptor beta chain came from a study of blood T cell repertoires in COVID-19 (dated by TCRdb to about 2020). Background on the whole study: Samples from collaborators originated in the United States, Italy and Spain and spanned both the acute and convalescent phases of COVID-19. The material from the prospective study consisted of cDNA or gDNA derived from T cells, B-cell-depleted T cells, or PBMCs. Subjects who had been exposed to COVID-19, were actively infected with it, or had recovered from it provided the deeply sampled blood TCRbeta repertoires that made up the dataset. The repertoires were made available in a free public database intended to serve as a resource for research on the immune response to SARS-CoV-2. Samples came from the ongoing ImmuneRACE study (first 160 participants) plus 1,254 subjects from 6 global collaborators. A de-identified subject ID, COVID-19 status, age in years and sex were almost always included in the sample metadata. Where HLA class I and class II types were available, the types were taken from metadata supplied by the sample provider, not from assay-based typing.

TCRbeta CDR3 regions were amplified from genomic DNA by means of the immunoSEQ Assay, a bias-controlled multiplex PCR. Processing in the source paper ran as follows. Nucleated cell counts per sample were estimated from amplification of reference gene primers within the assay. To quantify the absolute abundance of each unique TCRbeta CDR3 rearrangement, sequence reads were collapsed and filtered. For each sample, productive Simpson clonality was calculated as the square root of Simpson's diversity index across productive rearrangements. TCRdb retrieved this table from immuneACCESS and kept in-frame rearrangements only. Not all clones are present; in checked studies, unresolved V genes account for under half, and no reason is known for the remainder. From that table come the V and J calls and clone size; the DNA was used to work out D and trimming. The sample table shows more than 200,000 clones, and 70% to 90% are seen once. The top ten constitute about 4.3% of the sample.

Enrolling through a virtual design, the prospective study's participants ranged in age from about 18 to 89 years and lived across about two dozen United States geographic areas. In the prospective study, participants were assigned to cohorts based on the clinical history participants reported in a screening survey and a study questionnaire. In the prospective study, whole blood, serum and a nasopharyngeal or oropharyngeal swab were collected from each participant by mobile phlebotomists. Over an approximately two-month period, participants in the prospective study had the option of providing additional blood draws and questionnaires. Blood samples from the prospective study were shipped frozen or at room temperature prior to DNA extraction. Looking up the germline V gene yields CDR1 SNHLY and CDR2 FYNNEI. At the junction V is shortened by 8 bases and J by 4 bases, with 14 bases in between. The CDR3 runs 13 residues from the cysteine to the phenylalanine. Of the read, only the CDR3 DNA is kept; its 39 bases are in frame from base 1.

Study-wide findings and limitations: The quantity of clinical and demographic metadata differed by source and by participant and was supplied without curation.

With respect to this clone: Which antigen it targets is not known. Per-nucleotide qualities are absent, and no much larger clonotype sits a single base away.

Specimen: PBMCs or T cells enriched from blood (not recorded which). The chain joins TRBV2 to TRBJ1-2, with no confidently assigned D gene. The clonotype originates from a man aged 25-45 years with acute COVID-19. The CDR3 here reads CASGNERGYGYTF. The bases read TGTGCCAGCGGTAATGAGAGAGGCTATGGCTACACCTTC.